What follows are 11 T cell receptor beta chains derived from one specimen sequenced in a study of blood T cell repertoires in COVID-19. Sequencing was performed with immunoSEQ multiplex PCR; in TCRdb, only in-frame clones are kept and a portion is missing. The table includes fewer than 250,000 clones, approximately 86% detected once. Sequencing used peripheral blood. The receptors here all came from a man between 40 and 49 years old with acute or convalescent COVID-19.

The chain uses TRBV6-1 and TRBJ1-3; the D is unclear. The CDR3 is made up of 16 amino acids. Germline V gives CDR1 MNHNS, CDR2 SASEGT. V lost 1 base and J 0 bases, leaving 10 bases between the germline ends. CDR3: CASSEGAYPSGNTIYF. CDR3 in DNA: TGTGCCAGCAGTGAAGGAGCTTACCCCTCTGGAAACACCATATATTTT.

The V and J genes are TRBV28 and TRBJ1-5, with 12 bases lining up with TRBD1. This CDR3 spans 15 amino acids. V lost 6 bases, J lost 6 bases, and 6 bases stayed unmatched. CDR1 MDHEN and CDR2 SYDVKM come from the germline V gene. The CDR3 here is CASSGDRGRFQPQHF. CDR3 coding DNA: TGTGCCAGCAGCGGGGACAGGGGGCGATTTCAGCCCCAGCATTTT.

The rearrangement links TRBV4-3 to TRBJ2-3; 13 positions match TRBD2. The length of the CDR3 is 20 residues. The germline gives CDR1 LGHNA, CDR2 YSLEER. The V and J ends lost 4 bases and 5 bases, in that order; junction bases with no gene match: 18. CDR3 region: CASSLKNTLAGGVFRDTQYF. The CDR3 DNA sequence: TGCGCCAGCAGCCTCAAGAATACACTAGCGGGAGGGGTTTTCCGAGATACGCAGTATTTT.

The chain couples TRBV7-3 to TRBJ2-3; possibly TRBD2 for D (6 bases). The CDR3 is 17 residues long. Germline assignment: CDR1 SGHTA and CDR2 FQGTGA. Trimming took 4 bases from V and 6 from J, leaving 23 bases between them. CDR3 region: CASSSRGSGDLLDTQYF. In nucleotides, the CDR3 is TGTGCCAGCAGCTCCCGTGGTAGCGGAGACCTTTTGGATACGCAGTATTTT.

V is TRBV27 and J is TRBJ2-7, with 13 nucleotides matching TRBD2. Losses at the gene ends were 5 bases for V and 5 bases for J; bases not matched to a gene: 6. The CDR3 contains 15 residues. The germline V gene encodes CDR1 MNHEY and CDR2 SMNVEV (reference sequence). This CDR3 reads CASSPLAGGPDEQYF. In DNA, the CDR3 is TGTGCCAGCAGTCCACTAGCGGGAGGGCCGGACGAGCAGTACTTC.

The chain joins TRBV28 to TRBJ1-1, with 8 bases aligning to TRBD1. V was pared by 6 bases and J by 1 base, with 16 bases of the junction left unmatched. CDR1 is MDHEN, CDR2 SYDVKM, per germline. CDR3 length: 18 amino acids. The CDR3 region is CASRIVQGALSTNTEAFF. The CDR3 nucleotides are TGTGCCAGCAGAATCGTCCAGGGGGCGCTCTCCACGAACACTGAAGCTTTCTTT.

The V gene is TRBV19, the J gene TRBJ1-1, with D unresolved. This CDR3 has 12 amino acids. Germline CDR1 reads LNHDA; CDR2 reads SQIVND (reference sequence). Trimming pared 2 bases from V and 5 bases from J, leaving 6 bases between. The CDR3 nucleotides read TGTGCCAGTAGTATAAGGAGGACTGAAGCTTTCTTT. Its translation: CASSIRRTEAFF.

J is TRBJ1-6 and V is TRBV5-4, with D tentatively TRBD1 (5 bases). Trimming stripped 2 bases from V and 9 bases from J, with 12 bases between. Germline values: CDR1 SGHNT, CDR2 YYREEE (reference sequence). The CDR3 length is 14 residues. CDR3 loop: CASSLSQGGSPLHF. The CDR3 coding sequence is TGTGCCAGCAGCTTAAGCCAGGGAGGTTCACCCCTCCACTTT.

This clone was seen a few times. CDR3 nucleotides: TGTGCCAGCAGCGTCGACAGGGTATCTGGGGCCAACGTCCTGACTTTC. Protein: CASSVDRVSGANVLTF. J is TRBJ2-6 and V is TRBV7-8, with TRBD1 matching over 7 bases. CDR3 length: 16 residues. Germline V lookup: CDR1 SGHVS, CDR2 FQNEAQ. Germline trimming cut 5 bases from V and 1 base from J; bases unmatched to any gene: 5.

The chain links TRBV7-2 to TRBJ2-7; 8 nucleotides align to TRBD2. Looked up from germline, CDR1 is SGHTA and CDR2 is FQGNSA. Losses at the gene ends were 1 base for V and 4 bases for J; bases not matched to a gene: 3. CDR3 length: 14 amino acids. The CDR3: CASSLVAGKYEQYF. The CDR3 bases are TGTGCCAGCAGCTTAGTAGCGGGGAAGTACGAGCAGTACTTC.

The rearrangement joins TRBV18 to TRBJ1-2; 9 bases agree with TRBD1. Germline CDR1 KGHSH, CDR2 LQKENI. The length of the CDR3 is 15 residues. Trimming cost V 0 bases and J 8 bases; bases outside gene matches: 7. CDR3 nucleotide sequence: TGTGCCAGCTCACCACCGAGCACAGGGGGCCGAGGCTACACCTTC. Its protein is CASSPPSTGGRGYTF. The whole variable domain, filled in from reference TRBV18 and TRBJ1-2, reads NAGVMQNPRHLVRRRGQEARLRCSPMKGHSHVYWYRQLPEEGLKFMVYLQKENIIDESGMPKERFSAEFPKEGPSILRIQQVVRGDSAAYFCASSPPSTGGRGYTFGSGTRLTVV.